This TCR beta chain is from a study of blood T cell repertoires in COVID-19. TCRdb's table, derived via immunoSEQ multiplex PCR, lists solely in-frame clones and lacks some. The sample carries under 250,000 clones, 70% to 85% recorded once. This clonotype originated in a human donor in a cohort sampled during active COVID-19. Sequenced sample: peripheral blood.

The CDR3 loop is CASSTGVKTQYF. CDR3 sequence (DNA): TGTGCCAGCAGTACAGGGGTGAAGACCCAGTACTTC. V is TRBV28 and J is TRBJ2-5, with TRBD1 matching over 7 bases. CDR3 length: 12 residues. Per germline, CDR1 MDHEN and CDR2 SYDVKM. With V trimmed by 5 bases and J by 6 bases, 3 bases remained unmatched.